The text below deals with one TCR beta chain. The target antigen is unknown. The treatment here: over 15 received Ad26.COV2.S at low or high dose, single or two shots; about 5 received placebo; per-sample allocation not given. Day 63 following the first vaccine or placebo injection was when the samples were taken. The CDR3 is 17 amino acids. Germline V gene data show CDR1 as MDHEN and CDR2 as SYDVKM. Trimming cost V 7 bases and J 5 bases; bases outside gene matches: 17. Measured with immunoSEQ multiplex PCR; TCRdb has only the in-frame clones, and not every one. This sample has 440,000 or so clones, with 90% found just once. The data belong to a study of Ad26.COV2.S vaccination and SARS-CoV-2 variants. Whole-study results and caveats: Across vaccine and placebo recipients, the breadth of non-spike TCRs was similar.

The receptor was derived from a person aged 18-65 years who received the Ad26.COV2.S COVID-19 vaccine or a placebo. The sequenced sample was peripheral blood, obtained in a trial of Ad26.COV2.S vaccine versus placebo. The genes are TRBV28 and TRBJ2-1; TRBD2 matches 7 bases. CDR3 DNA: TGTGCCAGCAACTCCTGGAGGGTGGGCGGGAGAAACAATGAGCAGTTCTTC. Amino acids: CASNSWRVGGRNNEQFF.